The T cell receptor (beta chain) described here comes from a study of identical twins. Study-level results: With beta out-of-frame sequences, excess sharing by twins was weaker.

The cDNA had a unique molecular identifier and a template-switch universal primer site. MiXCR, run by TCRdb on the 5' RACE reads, gives a single entry per CDR3 protein. The table records around 480,000 distinct CDR3 sequences, around 15% of them present only once. Notes on this clonotype: The antigen remains undetermined.

In addition, the sample was reused for a study of yellow fever vaccine responses in identical twins. According to that study: On the reported evidence, twins' vaccine T cell responses seemed partly convergent and partly personalized.

The TCR sequence derives from a woman aged 18-30 years in good health. Sequenced input: CD4+ T cells sorted from blood.

CDR3 sequence: CSGNRDRDTEAFF. DNA of the CDR3: TGCAGCGGAAACCGGGACAGAGACACTGAAGCTTTCTTT. V gene TRBV29-1 combines with J gene TRBJ1-1; 7 bases agree with TRBD1. CDR1 is SQVTM, CDR2 ANQGSEA, per germline. V trimming: 7 bases; J trimming: 3 bases; junction bases outside the gene matches: 8. This CDR3 spans 13 amino acids.